A single sample is the source of the 28 T cell receptor beta chains below, sequenced in a study of T cell responses to AZD1222 COVID-19 vaccine. The assay was immunoSEQ multiplex PCR, and TCRdb's table has in-frame clones only and misses some. The repertoire holds 120,000 or so clones, with approximately 92% as singletons. The sample here was peripheral blood, taken 28 days after the second AZD1222 dose. Receptor source: an adult who received the AZD1222 COVID-19 vaccine.

J is TRBJ1-4 and V is TRBV5-1; D may be TRBD1 (5 bases). The V end was cut by 0 bases, the J end by 8 bases, with 17 bases between. Germline CDR1 is SGHRS and CDR2 is YFSETQ. The CDR3 totals 16 residues. The DNA of the CDR3 is TGCGCCAGCAGCTTGGCCGAGTCAGGGTGGGGAGAAAAACTGTTTTTT. This sequence encodes CASSLAESGWGEKLFF.

The J gene is TRBJ1-2, the V gene TRBV19; D possibly corresponds to TRBD1 (5 bases). This CDR3 spans 14 amino acids. Germline CDR1 LNHDA, CDR2 SQIVND (reference sequence). The germline V and J ends were trimmed by 7 bases and 4 bases, with 16 bases remaining between them. The CDR3 loop reads CASTPYQGGYGYTF. The CDR3 nucleotides read TGTGCCAGTACCCCCTACCAGGGCGGCTATGGCTACACCTTC.

J is TRBJ2-1 and V is TRBV6-5; D is uncertain. The V end lost 6 bases, the J end lost 6 bases, and 9 bases lay between the germline ends. The CDR3 has 12 residues. Germline V CDR1 and CDR2: MNHEY, SVGAGI. The CDR3 sequence is CASSLPRNEQFF. DNA of the CDR3: TGTGCCAGCAGCTTACCCCGCAATGAGCAGTTCTTC.

The chain links TRBV18 to TRBJ2-7; 9 bases map to TRBD2. The CDR3 runs to 13 residues. The germline gives CDR1 KGHSH, CDR2 LQKENI. V lost 0 bases to trimming and J lost 6 bases; unmatched junction nucleotides: 0. The CDR3 protein is CASSPPSGSEQYF. CDR3 coding DNA: TGTGCCAGCTCACCACCTAGCGGGAGCGAGCAGTACTTC.

This chain joins TRBV24-1 and TRBJ2-2; D is undetermined. The CDR3 sequence is 15 residues long. Trimming took off 0 bases at V and 3 bases at J, with 7 bases between the two ends. Looked up from germline, CDR1 is KGHDR and CDR2 is SFDVKD. In DNA, the CDR3 is TGTGCCACCAGTGATTTGGGCAGAGACACCGGGGAGCTGTTTTTT. Translated, it gives CATSDLGRDTGELFF.

The chain carries TRBV4-2 and TRBJ1-5; 9 nucleotides align to TRBD1. Germline V gives CDR1 LGHNA, CDR2 YNFKEQ. The length of the CDR3 is 17 residues. Losses at the gene ends were 6 bases for V and 0 bases for J; bases not matched to a gene: 9. The CDR3 protein is CASRSGTGQYSNQPQHF. The CDR3 bases are TGTGCCAGCAGGTCAGGGACAGGGCAATATAGCAATCAGCCCCAGCATTTT.

This clone was observed a few times. The rearrangement uses TRBV3-1 (or the pseudogene TRBV3-2) and TRBJ1-6, with D unresolved. Looked up from germline, CDR1 is LGHDT and CDR2 is YNNKEL (reference sequence). The CDR3 runs 14 residues. V was pared by 1 base and J by 13 bases, with 14 bases between. For the CDR3, the DNA is TGTGCCAGCAGCCAAGTAGTAGACGGGTCGCCCCTCCACTTT. Its protein product is CASSQVVDGSPLHF.

The gene calls are TRBV5-1 and TRBJ2-1, with TRBD2 matching 9 bases. The junction had 10 bases not matched to a gene; V was cut back by 4 bases and J by 8 bases. The CDR3 totals 15 residues. Germline lookup yields CDR1 SGHRS and CDR2 YFSETQ. CDR3 sequence: CASSPLAGGAYEQFF. The CDR3 bases are TGCGCCAGCAGCCCACTGGCGGGGGGGGCTTATGAGCAGTTCTTC. The full variable domain, its missing parts supplied by reference TRBV5-1 and TRBJ2-1, is KAGVTQTPRYLIKTRGQQVTLSCSPISGHRSVSWYQQTPGQGLQFLFEYFSETQRNKGNFPGRFSGRQFSNSRSEMNVSTLELGDSALYLCASSPLAGGAYEQFFGPGTRLTVL.

The chain combines TRBV2 with TRBJ2-5; 9 positions match TRBD1. V was clipped by 7 bases and J by 2 bases; unmatched bases: 8. This CDR3 contains 15 residues. CDR1 SNHLY and CDR2 FYNNEI come from the germline V gene. CDR3 coding DNA: TGTGCCAGCACCTTACAGGGGGCCCAACAAGAGACCCAGTACTTC. Protein product: CASTLQGAQQETQYF.

The chain employs TRBV7-2 and TRBJ2-5; 7 bases line up with TRBD2. The CDR3 is 16 residues long. In germline, CDR1 is SGHTA, CDR2 FQGNSA. After removal of 1 base from V and 3 bases from J, the junction contained 8 bases not matched to a gene. The CDR3 here is CASSLDPGGPKETQYF. The CDR3 DNA sequence: TGTGCCAGCAGCTTAGATCCGGGGGGACCAAAAGAGACCCAGTACTTC. The full variable domain, with the rest looked up from reference TRBV7-2 and TRBJ2-5, is GAGVSQSPSNKVTEKGKDVELRCDPISGHTALYWYRQSLGQGLEFLIYFQGNSAPDKSGLPSDRFSAERTGGSVSTLTIQRTQQEDSAVYLCASSLDPGGPKETQYFGPGTRLLVL.

This clone showed up just once. The chain joins TRBV7-2 to TRBJ2-3; D is undetermined. The CDR3 length is 15 residues. The germline V gene has CDR1 SGHTA and CDR2 FQGNSA. Trimming cost V 2 bases and J 4 bases, with 13 bases left between them. As DNA, the CDR3 is TGTGCCAGCAGCTTAACGCCCCTGAATCCAGATACGCAGTATTTT. Protein sequence: CASSLTPLNPDTQYF.

The table lists this clone with a few counts. Other DNA variants within this sample encode the same CDR3. The chain is built from TRBV7-9 and TRBJ1-1, with no clear D. Trimming pared 5 bases from V and 2 bases from J, leaving 6 bases between. The CDR3 sequence is 12 residues long. Per the germline V gene, CDR1 is SEHNR and CDR2 is FQNEAQ (reference sequence). In nucleotides, the CDR3 is TGTGCCAGCAGCCTACTTAACACTGAAGCTTTCTTT. It codes for CASSLLNTEAFF.

This clone appeared a single time. V and J are TRBV18 and TRBJ1-5; no reliable D call. The CDR3 is 16 amino acids. Germline CDR1 KGHSH, CDR2 LQKENI. Trimming pared 2 bases from V and 0 bases from J, leaving 11 bases between. The CDR3 coding sequence is TGTGCCAGCTCACCATTCAGGATCTATAGCAATCAGCCCCAGCATTTT. As protein: CASSPFRIYSNQPQHF.

The chain carries TRBV19 and TRBJ1-5, with a possible D match to TRBD1 (6 bases). Germline V CDR1 and CDR2: LNHDA, SQIVND (reference sequence). This CDR3 is 18 amino acids long. V gave up 0 bases and J gave up 0 bases, with 15 bases separating them. The DNA for the CDR3 is TGTGCCAGTAGTATAGATATGGGGGCAGGACTTAGCAATCAGCCCCAGCATTTT. Translating it yields CASSIDMGAGLSNQPQHF.

This clone appeared once. The V call is TRBV19, the J call TRBJ2-1; D gene unclear. There are 12 residues in the CDR3. CDR1 is LNHDA, CDR2 SQIVND, per germline (reference sequence). V shed 4 bases and J shed 8 bases, with 9 bases lying between them. The CDR3 reads CASSSEPHEQFF. CDR3 nucleotides: TGTGCCAGTAGTAGCGAGCCTCATGAGCAGTTCTTC.

V is TRBV6-2 or TRBV6-3 and J is TRBJ1-6; no firm D call. The V gene's germline CDR1 is MNHEY and CDR2 SVGEGT. The CDR3 has 17 residues. The V and J ends lost 8 bases and 9 bases respectively, with 26 bases between them. This CDR3 reads CASGSPPRRRRTSPLHF. The CDR3 DNA reads TGTGCCAGCGGTTCTCCACCCCGTCGACGGCGGACTTCACCCCTCCACTTT.

This chain connects TRBV7-2 to TRBJ1-3; 7 bases line up with TRBD1. The CDR3 loop spans 15 amino acids. Germline trimming cut 2 bases from V and 0 bases from J; bases unmatched to any gene: 1. From germline, CDR1 is SGHTA and CDR2 FQGNSA. The CDR3 DNA reads TGTGCCAGCAGCTTATCAGGGGGCTCTGGAAACACCATATATTTT. It encodes CASSLSGGSGNTIYF.

The chain has TRBV6-2 or TRBV6-3 and TRBJ1-1; TRBD1 is a possible D gene (5 bases). V lost 2 bases to trimming and J lost 7 bases, with 14 bases between them. The CDR3 contains 14 residues. The germline gives CDR1 MNHEY, CDR2 SVGEGT. The DNA for the CDR3 is TGTGCCAGCAGTTACGGGGGACCCCTTTTTGAAGCTTTCTTT. Translation: CASSYGGPLFEAFF.

This chain joins TRBV7-9 and TRBJ2-7; 9 bases are a match to TRBD1. The CDR3 has 14 residues. Germline values: CDR1 SEHNR, CDR2 FQNEAQ (reference sequence). V was clipped by 5 bases and J by 5 bases; unmatched bases: 7. CDR3 coding DNA: TGTGCCAGCAGCCGCACAGGGGGCGGGAACGAGCAGTACTTC. Its translation is CASSRTGGGNEQYF. Full variable domain (outside the CDR3, taken from reference TRBV7-9 and TRBJ2-7): DTGVSQNPRHKITKRGQNVTFRCDPISEHNRLYWYRQTLGQGPEFLTYFQNEAQLEKSRLLSDRFSAERPKGSFSTLEIQRTEQGDSAMYLCASSRTGGGNEQYFGPGTRLTVT.

This rearrangement joins TRBV5-1 to TRBJ2-7, with a tentative D call TRBD2 (6 bases). The V gene lost 0 bases and the J gene lost 6 bases, with 16 bases spanning the gap. The length of the CDR3 is 15 residues. Germline V lookup: CDR1 SGHRS, CDR2 YFSETQ. The CDR3 here is CASSLAAGRGGEQYF. The CDR3 coding sequence is TGCGCCAGCAGCTTGGCCGCGGGGCGTGGAGGCGAGCAGTACTTC.

The V and J genes are TRBV7-2 and TRBJ1-5; D ambiguous. The CDR3 covers 13 residues. Trimming left V 0 bases short and J 7 bases short, with 7 bases between. Per the germline V gene, CDR1 is SGHTA and CDR2 is FQGNSA. Here the CDR3 DNA reads TGTGCCAGCAGCTTAGCGGCAGGACAGCCCCAGCATTTT. This sequence encodes CASSLAAGQPQHF.

This clone was seen only once. The gene calls are TRBV2 and TRBJ2-5; D uncertain. Germline CDR1 and CDR2: SNHLY and FYNNEI. The length of the CDR3 is 14 residues. The ends were cut back, 4 bases at V and 2 bases at J, with 11 bases in the middle. DNA for the CDR3: TGTGCCAGCAGTGTAGCAACAAGACAAGAGACCCAGTACTTC. It translates to CASSVATRQETQYF.

This chain uses TRBV5-1 with TRBJ2-5; 13 nucleotides align to TRBD2. The CDR3 loop spans 16 amino acids. V was pared by 2 bases and J by 1 base, with 2 bases of the junction left unmatched. Germline CDR1 reads SGHRS; CDR2 reads YFSETQ. CDR3 sequence reads: CASSFGTSGAQETQYF. The CDR3 nucleotides read TGCGCCAGCAGCTTTGGGACTAGCGGGGCCCAAGAGACCCAGTACTTC.

The rearrangement links TRBV2 to TRBJ1-5; D unclear. Germline CDR1 is SNHLY and CDR2 is FYNNEI. Trimming took off 7 bases at V and 3 bases at J, with 10 bases between the two ends. The CDR3 consists of 13 residues. The CDR3 loop reads CASTRLNNQPQHF. The CDR3 DNA follows: TGTGCCAGCACTCGTCTTAACAATCAGCCCCAGCATTTT.

V and J are TRBV5-6 and TRBJ1-2, with TRBD1 matching 9 bases. Germline V gene sequence: CDR1 SGHDT, CDR2 YYEEEE. V lost 1 base to trimming and J lost 3 bases; unmatched junction nucleotides: 10. This CDR3 has 17 residues. The CDR3 protein is CASSLSVYRGLDYGYTF. For the CDR3, the DNA is TGTGCCAGCAGCTTGTCGGTTTACAGGGGGCTCGACTATGGCTACACCTTC.

This clone was recorded once. This clone may be a read error of a much larger clone one base away. The chain joins TRBV27 to TRBJ1-2; 10 nucleotides align to TRBD1. V lost 4 bases and J lost 2; bases outside the gene matches: 1. The CDR3 sequence is 14 residues long. CDR1 is MNHEY and CDR2 is SMNVEV in the germline V gene (reference sequence). CDR3 amino acids: CASSWDRGNYGYTF. The CDR3 nucleotides are TGTGCCAGCAGTTGGGACAGGGGAAACTATGGCTACACCTTC.

This clone occurred once. The gene calls are TRBV5-1 and TRBJ2-5; 9 nucleotides agree with TRBD2. Germline V gene sequence: CDR1 SGHRS, CDR2 YFSETQ. The CDR3 totals 16 residues. Trimming at V came to 4 bases and at J to 4 bases, leaving 11 bases not matched to a gene. The CDR3 DNA is TGCGCCAGCAGCCGGCCGGCTAGCGGGGTCCCAGAGACCCAGTACTTC. Its translation is CASSRPASGVPETQYF. The variable domain in full, completed from reference TRBV5-1 and TRBJ2-5, reads KAGVTQTPRYLIKTRGQQVTLSCSPISGHRSVSWYQQTPGQGLQFLFEYFSETQRNKGNFPGRFSGRQFSNSRSEMNVSTLELGDSALYLCASSRPASGVPETQYFGPGTRLLVL.

This sequence joins TRBV7-9 and TRBJ1-1; tentatively, D is TRBD1 (6 bases). The germline gives CDR1 SEHNR, CDR2 FQNEAQ (reference sequence). The CDR3 consists of 14 residues. Trimming removed 2 bases from V and 2 bases from J, with 9 bases in between. The CDR3 nucleotides read TGTGCCAGCAGCTTACGGGGGCCTAACACTGAAGCTTTCTTT. Its translation: CASSLRGPNTEAFF.